This TCR beta chain was recovered during a study of blood T cell repertoires in COVID-19. Among Cohort 3 donors, those recovered had two negative PCRs, clearance, or symptom resolution. TCRdb's table, derived via immunoSEQ multiplex PCR, lists solely in-frame clones and lacks some. There are 200,000 to 250,000 clones in the sample; about 80% occur only once, and 15% lies in the top ten. The sample was PBMCs or T cells enriched from blood (not recorded which). The clonotype originates from a man in his forties who had recovered from COVID-19.

CDR3 protein: CASRRTGYNSPLHF. The CDR3 DNA sequence: TGTGCCAGCAGACGGACAGGGTATAATTCACCCCTCCACTTT. The J gene is TRBJ1-6, the V gene TRBV28; the match to TRBD1 covers 8 bases. The CDR3 has 14 amino acids. Germline CDR1 is MDHEN and CDR2 is SYDVKM. The J segment lost 4 bases and the V segment lost 6 bases, leaving 2 bases of the junction unmatched.